These 10 T cell receptor beta chains were sequenced from one sample in a study of cytomegalovirus exposure and HLA in healthy donors. PCR primers comprised 60 Vbeta and 13 Jbeta primers. Measured with immunoSEQ multiplex PCR; TCRdb has only the in-frame clones, and not every one. This table holds roughly 100,000 clones, about 60% found once. Sequencing was performed on PBMCs. These receptors originate from a human donor in good health.

The V and J genes are TRBV6-5 and TRBJ2-5; D unclear. The CDR3 is made up of 13 amino acids. Germline-derived CDR1 and CDR2 are MNHEY and SVGAGI. Trimming cost V 8 bases and J 2 bases, with 12 bases left between them. CDR3 DNA sequence: TGTGCCAGCTTTCAGGATAAACAAGAGACCCAGTACTTC. Translated: CASFQDKQETQYF.

The chain is built from TRBV19 and TRBJ2-5, with 13 bases that match TRBD2. Losses at the gene ends were 6 bases for V and 4 bases for J; bases not matched to a gene: 17. The CDR3 runs 19 residues. Germline lookup yields CDR1 LNHDA and CDR2 SQIVND (reference sequence). CDR3 sequence (DNA): TGTGCCAGTAGCACCTCTAGCCCCGGGACTAGCGGGATAGGAGAGACCCAGTACTTC. As protein: CASSTSSPGTSGIGETQYF.

The J gene is TRBJ2-7, the V gene TRBV6-6; the match to TRBD2 covers 8 bases. The V gene's germline CDR1 is MNHNY and CDR2 SVGAGI (reference sequence). This CDR3 comprises 15 residues. V lost 6 bases, J lost 4 bases, and 11 bases stayed unmatched. The CDR3 DNA reads as TGTGCCAGCAGACGTGGTAGCGGGGATTTATACGAGCAGTACTTC. It translates to CASRRGSGDLYEQYF.

This chain uses TRBV7-9 with TRBJ1-4, with a possible D match to TRBD1 (5 bases). V dropped 2 bases and J dropped 0 bases, with 10 bases sitting between them. Germline CDR1 reads SEHNR; CDR2 reads FQNEAQ (reference sequence). The CDR3 runs 16 residues. CDR3 sequence (DNA): TGTGCCAGCAGCTTATCTCAACAGGCAACTAATGAAAAACTGTTTTTT. Translation: CASSLSQQATNEKLFF.

The rearrangement links TRBV11-3 to TRBJ2-1; TRBD2 agrees at 7 bases. This CDR3 has 15 amino acids. Trimming removed 5 bases from V and 4 bases from J; junction bases left unmatched: 8. CDR1 SGHNT and CDR2 YENEEA come from the germline V gene. The CDR3 sequence: CASSLLSGGYNEQFF. Written as DNA, the CDR3 is TGTGCCAGCAGCCTACTCTCGGGGGGTTACAATGAGCAGTTCTTC.

CDR3 region: CASSPGARQETQYF. CDR3 nucleotides: TGTGCCAGCTCACCAGGGGCCCGACAAGAGACCCAGTACTTC. This chain joins TRBV18 and TRBJ2-5; the D gene is possibly TRBD1 (5 bases). Germline CDR1 KGHSH, CDR2 LQKENI. The CDR3 consists of 14 residues. Deletions cut 2 bases from V and 2 bases from J, with 9 bases between.

This chain connects TRBV19 to TRBJ1-5; D gene ambiguous. CDR1 and CDR2 (germline): LNHDA, SQIVND (reference sequence). The length of the CDR3 is 12 residues. V shed 8 bases and J shed 4 bases, with 9 bases lying between them. The CDR3 region is CASRSGNQPQHF. The DNA of the CDR3 is TGTGCCAGTCGATCGGGGAATCAGCCCCAGCATTTT.

In its sample, this clone was seen once. The chain couples TRBV5-1 to TRBJ1-2; tentatively, D is TRBD1 (6 bases). This CDR3 has 16 amino acids. V gave up 0 bases and J gave up 6 bases, with 18 bases separating them. Germline values: CDR1 SGHRS, CDR2 YFSETQ. The CDR3 here is CASSLARQEPWDGYTF. Written as DNA, the CDR3 is TGCGCCAGCAGCTTGGCCCGACAGGAGCCCTGGGATGGCTACACCTTC.

CDR3 in amino acids: CASSFGTSGSETQYF. DNA for the CDR3: TGTGCCAGCAGTTTTGGGACTAGCGGGAGTGAGACCCAGTACTTC. The chain has TRBV28 and TRBJ2-5, with 14 bases fitting TRBD2. Germline trimming cut 3 bases from V and 5 bases from J; bases unmatched to any gene: 2. This CDR3 comprises 15 residues. Germline V gene lookup returns CDR1 MDHEN and CDR2 SYDVKM. Supplemented by reference TRBV28 and TRBJ2-5, the full variable domain reads DVKVTQSSRYLVKRTGEKVFLECVQDMDHENMFWYRQDPGLGLRLIYFSYDVKMKEKGDIPEGYSVSREKKERFSLILESASTNQTSMYLCASSFGTSGSETQYFGPGTRLLVL.

This sequence joins TRBV29-1 and TRBJ2-1, with TRBD2 matching over 12 bases. CDR3 length equals 16 residues. Trimming removed 5 bases from V and 9 bases from J; junction bases left unmatched: 14. Germline V gene sequence: CDR1 SQVTM, CDR2 ANQGSEA. CDR3 in DNA: TGCAGCGTTCCCCCCCAGCTAGCGGGAGGGCCGGGTGAGCAGTTCTTC. Translating gives CSVPPQLAGGPGEQFF.